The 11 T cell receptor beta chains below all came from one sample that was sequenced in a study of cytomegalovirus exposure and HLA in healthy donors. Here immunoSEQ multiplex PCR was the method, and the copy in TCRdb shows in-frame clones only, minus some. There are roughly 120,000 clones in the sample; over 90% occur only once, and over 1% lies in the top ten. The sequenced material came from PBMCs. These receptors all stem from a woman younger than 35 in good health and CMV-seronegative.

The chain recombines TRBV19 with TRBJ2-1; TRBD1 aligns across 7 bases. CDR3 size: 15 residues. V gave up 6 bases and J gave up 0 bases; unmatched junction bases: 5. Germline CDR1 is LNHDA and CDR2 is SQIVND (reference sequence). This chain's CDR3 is CASRLQGNSYNEQFF. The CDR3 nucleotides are TGTGCCAGTAGACTACAGGGGAACTCCTACAATGAGCAGTTCTTC.

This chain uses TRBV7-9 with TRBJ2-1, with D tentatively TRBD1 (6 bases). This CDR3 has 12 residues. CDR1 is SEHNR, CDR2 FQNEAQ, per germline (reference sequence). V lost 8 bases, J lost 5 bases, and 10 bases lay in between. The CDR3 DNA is TGTGCCAGCCGGGGACAAGACAATGAGCAGTTCTTC. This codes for CASRGQDNEQFF. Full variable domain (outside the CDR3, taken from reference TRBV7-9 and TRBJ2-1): DTGVSQNPRHKITKRGQNVTFRCDPISEHNRLYWYRQTLGQGPEFLTYFQNEAQLEKSRLLSDRFSAERPKGSFSTLEIQRTEQGDSAMYLCASRGQDNEQFFGPGTRLTVL.

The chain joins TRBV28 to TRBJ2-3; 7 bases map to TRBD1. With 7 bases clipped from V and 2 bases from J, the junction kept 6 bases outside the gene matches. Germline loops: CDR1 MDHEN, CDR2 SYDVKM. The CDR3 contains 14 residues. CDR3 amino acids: CASIKGALTDTQYF. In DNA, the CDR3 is TGTGCCAGCATCAAGGGGGCTCTCACAGATACGCAGTATTTT.

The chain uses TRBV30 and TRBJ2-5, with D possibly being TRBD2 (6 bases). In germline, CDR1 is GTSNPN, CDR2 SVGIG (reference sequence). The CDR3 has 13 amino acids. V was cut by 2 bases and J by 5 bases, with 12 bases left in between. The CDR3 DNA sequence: TGTGCCTGGAGTAAAAGAAGCGGGGAGACCCAGTACTTC. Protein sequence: CAWSKRSGETQYF.

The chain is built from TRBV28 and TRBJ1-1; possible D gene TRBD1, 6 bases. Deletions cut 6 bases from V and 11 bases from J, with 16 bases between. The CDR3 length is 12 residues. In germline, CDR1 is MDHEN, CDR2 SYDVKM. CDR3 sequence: CASSLGQPSAFF. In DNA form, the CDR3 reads TGTGCCAGCAGCCTTGGACAGCCTTCGGCTTTCTTT.

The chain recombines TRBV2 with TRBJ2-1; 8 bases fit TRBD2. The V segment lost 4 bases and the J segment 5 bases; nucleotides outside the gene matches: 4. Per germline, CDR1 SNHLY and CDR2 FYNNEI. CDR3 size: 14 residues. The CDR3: CASSAASGHNEQFF. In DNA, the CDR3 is TGTGCCAGCAGTGCAGCTAGCGGGCACAATGAGCAGTTCTTC.

CDR3 nucleotides: TGTGCCTGGAGTGCGTTAGATGAAGCTTTCTTT. Translating it yields CAWSALDEAFF. The genes are TRBV30 and TRBJ1-1, with D unresolved. Trimming shortened V by 1 base and J by 7 bases, and 7 bases separated the two germline ends. Per germline, CDR1 GTSNPN and CDR2 SVGIG (reference sequence). The CDR3 contains 11 residues.

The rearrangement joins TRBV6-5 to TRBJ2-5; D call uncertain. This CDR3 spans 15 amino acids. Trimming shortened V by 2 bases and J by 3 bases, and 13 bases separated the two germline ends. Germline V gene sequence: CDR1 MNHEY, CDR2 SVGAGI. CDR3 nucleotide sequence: TGTGCCAGCAGTTACCGCCTCCAAGACAAAGAGACCCAGTACTTC. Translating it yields CASSYRLQDKETQYF.

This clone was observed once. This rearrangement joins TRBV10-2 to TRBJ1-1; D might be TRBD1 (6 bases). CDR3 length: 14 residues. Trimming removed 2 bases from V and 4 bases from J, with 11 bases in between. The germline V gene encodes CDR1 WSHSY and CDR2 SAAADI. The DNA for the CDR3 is TGCGCCAGCAGTGAGGTAGGGGGGGGCACTGAAGCTTTCTTT. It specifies CASSEVGGGTEAFF.

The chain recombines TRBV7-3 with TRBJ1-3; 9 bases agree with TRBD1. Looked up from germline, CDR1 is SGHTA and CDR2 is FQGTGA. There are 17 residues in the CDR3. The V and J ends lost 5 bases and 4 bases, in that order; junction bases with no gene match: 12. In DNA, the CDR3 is TGTGCCAGCAGCCCTTCTGGGACAGGGATGCCCGGAAACACCATATATTTT. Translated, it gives CASSPSGTGMPGNTIYF.

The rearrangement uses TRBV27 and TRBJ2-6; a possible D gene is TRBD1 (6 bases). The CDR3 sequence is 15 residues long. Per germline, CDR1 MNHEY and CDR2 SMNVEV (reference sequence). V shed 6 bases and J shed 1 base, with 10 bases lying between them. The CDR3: CASRSQGSGANVLTF. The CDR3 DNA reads TGTGCCAGCAGATCACAGGGTTCTGGGGCCAACGTCCTGACTTTC.